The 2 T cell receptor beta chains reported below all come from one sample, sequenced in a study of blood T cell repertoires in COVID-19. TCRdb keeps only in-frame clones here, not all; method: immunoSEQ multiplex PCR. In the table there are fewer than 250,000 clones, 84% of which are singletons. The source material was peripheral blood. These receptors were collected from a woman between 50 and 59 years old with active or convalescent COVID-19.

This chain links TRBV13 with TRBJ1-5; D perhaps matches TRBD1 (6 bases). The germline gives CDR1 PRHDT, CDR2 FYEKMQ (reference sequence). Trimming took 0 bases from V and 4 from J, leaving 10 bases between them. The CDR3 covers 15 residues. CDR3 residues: CASSLGGQGNQPQHF. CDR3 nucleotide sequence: TGTGCCAGCAGCTTAGGGGGGCAGGGGAATCAGCCCCAGCATTTT.

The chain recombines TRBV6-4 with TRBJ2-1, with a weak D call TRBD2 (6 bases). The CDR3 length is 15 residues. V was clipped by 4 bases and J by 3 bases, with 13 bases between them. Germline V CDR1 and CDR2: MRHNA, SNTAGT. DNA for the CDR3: TGTGCCAGCAGTGCCGGGGGTGGGGACTACAATGAGCAGTTCTTC. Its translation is CASSAGGGDYNEQFF.